This TCR beta chain came from a study of blood T cell repertoires in COVID-19. Study details: COVID-19 samples collected from the United States, Italy and Spain covered acute and convalescent phases. Sources were T cells, B-cell-depleted T cells, or PBMCs; the material itself was cDNA or gDNA.

In the original processing: Scientists estimated how many nucleated cells there were by amplifying reference gene primers. Method: immunoSEQ multiplex PCR; TCRdb's copy keeps in-frame clones and lacks some. The V and J calls and clone size were taken over from that table, and D and trimming were inferred from the DNA. The sample has approximately 80,000 clones, 81% seen once; the top ten hold approximately 44%. V was pared by 5 bases and J by 7 bases, with 11 bases of the junction left unmatched. Germline CDR1 reads SGHTA; CDR2 reads FQGTGA. The CDR3 sequence is 16 residues long. The chain combines TRBV7-3 with TRBJ2-1; 10 bases fit TRBD2. Sequenced: peripheral blood. This clonotype was sampled from a man older than 75 with acute or convalescent COVID-19. The CDR3 here is CASSPLAASGRNEQFF. Written as DNA, the CDR3 is TGTGCCAGCAGCCCTCTCGCGGCTAGCGGGAGAAATGAGCAGTTCTTC.